The T cell receptor beta chain under discussion was sequenced for a study of CD4 T cells in relation to SARS-CoV-2 and coronaviruses. On the study more broadly: TCR beta CDR3s were sequenced after approximately 9-day antigen culture of PBMCs. Controls used an HIV-1 Nef peptide pool or no peptide.

Before the COVID-19 pandemic, during about 2011-2019, CD4+ T cells were taken from unexposed donors. CD4+ T cells were isolated from the cells after around eleven days of culture. Testing used SARS-CoV-2 S/N and four cold-coronavirus spikes on unexposed-donor CD4+ T cells, cells permitting. With regard to this clone: Its cognate antigen is unknown.

Study outcomes and limitations: No crossreactivity against non-spike viral proteins was tested here.

The table came from immunoSEQ multiplex PCR; TCRdb's copy has only in-frame clones and leaves some out. The data contain roughly 18,000 clones, about 80% of them singletons. Unmatched junction bases numbered 8, after V lost 5 bases and J lost 8 bases. The CDR3 is made up of 13 amino acids. This TCR was sampled from a human donor in good health. This chain links TRBV12-3 or TRBV12-4 with TRBJ1-2; 7 nucleotides line up with TRBD1. The specimen was CD4+ T cells from PBMCs, cultured in vitro. The CDR3 DNA follows: TGTGCCAGCAGTGAGGGACAGCAGGTGGGCTACACCTTC. Translated: CASSEGQQVGYTF.